The 22 T cell receptor beta chains given below trace back to one sample, sequenced in a study of early T cells in non-severe SARS-CoV-2 infection. Each CDR3 protein gets one entry after TCRdb re-called the 5' RACE reads with MiXCR. The repertoire holds around 46,000 distinct CDR3 sequences, with 5.6% as singletons. The sample comprised whole blood. The receptors originated from an adult who was a healthcare worker with PCR-confirmed SARS-CoV-2 infection or an uninfected control (not recorded which).

This clonotype was counted ten times or more. V gene TRBV29-1 combines with J gene TRBJ1-2; the D gene is possibly TRBD1 (5 bases). The CDR3 covers 12 residues. Germline V gene sequence: CDR1 SQVTM, CDR2 ANQGSEA. Trimming removed 8 bases from V and 1 base from J, with 11 bases in between. The CDR3 loop is CSSGTVNYGYTF. DNA of the CDR3: TGCAGCTCTGGGACGGTTAACTATGGCTACACCTTC.

This clonotype occurred many times. The rearrangement joins TRBV27 to TRBJ1-5, with D possibly matching TRBD1 (5 bases). The CDR3 consists of 15 residues. Per germline, CDR1 MNHEY and CDR2 SMNVEV (reference sequence). The V end lost 0 bases, the J end lost 7 bases, and 13 bases lay between the germline ends. In DNA form, the CDR3 reads TGTGCCAGCAGTTTATCTCGCAGGGAAGGACAGCCCCAGCATTTT. Its protein is CASSLSRREGQPQHF.

Ten or more counts support this clonotype. The genes are TRBV6-5 and TRBJ1-2, with D hard to call. CDR3 length: 16 residues. Germline CDR1 MNHEY, CDR2 SVGAGI. Trimming shortened V by 0 bases and J by 6 bases, and 17 bases separated the two germline ends. CDR3 sequence reads: CASSYSFSMTSNGYTF. DNA for the CDR3: TGTGCCAGCAGTTACTCGTTCTCAATGACTAGCAATGGCTACACCTTC.

This clonotype showed up many times. The chain links TRBV15 to TRBJ1-4; D might be TRBD1 (6 bases). This CDR3 comprises 14 residues. Trimming removed 1 base from V and 7 bases from J, with 10 bases in between. Germline V gene sequence: CDR1 LNHNV, CDR2 YYDKDF (reference sequence). CDR3 residues: CATSRARGSEKLFF. The CDR3 DNA sequence: TGTGCCACCAGCAGAGCCAGGGGTTCTGAAAAACTGTTTTTT.

In its sample, this clonotype was seen many times. The chain links TRBV12-3 or TRBV12-4 to TRBJ2-1; 8 positions agree with TRBD2. The ends lost 10 bases at V and 8 bases at J; junction bases unmatched: 16. This CDR3 contains 15 residues. CDR3 DNA: TGTGCCACCGCACCTGCGGGGGGAGTAATCGATGAGCAGTTCTTC. Residues: CATAPAGGVIDEQFF.

This clonotype was counted many times. V usage is TRBV30 and J usage is TRBJ1-1; D is unclear. Germline assignment: CDR1 GTSNPN and CDR2 SVGIG (reference sequence). Trimming shortened V by 0 bases and J by 8 bases, and 13 bases separated the two germline ends. The CDR3 is 13 amino acids. CDR3 protein: CAWSVWGQTEAFF. CDR3 bases: TGTGCCTGGAGTGTATGGGGTCAGACCGAAGCTTTCTTT. Complete variable domain (other parts from reference TRBV30 and TRBJ1-1): SQTIHQWPATLVQPVGSPLSLECTVEGTSNPNLYWYRQAAGRGLQLLFYSVGIGQISSEVPQNLSASRPQDRQFILSSKKLLLSDSGFYLCAWSVWGQTEAFFGQGTRLTVV.

The chain joins TRBV9 to TRBJ2-2, with a weak D call TRBD2 (6 bases). The CDR3 spans 12 residues. Germline CDR1 and CDR2: SGDLS and YYNGEE. V was trimmed by 6 bases and J by 5 bases, leaving 8 bases between them. The CDR3 nucleotides are TGTGCCAGCATGGCGGGGACCGGGGAGCTGTTTTTT. Translating gives CASMAGTGELFF.

This clonotype occurred a few times. This chain joins TRBV7-8 and TRBJ1-3; 8 bases match TRBD1. The CDR3 runs 17 residues. The germline V gene has CDR1 SGHVS and CDR2 FQNEAQ. V shed 2 bases, J shed 1 base, and the junction held 7 bases outside the gene matches. CDR3 residues: CASSLSAGGPSGNTIYF. CDR3 DNA: TGTGCCAGCAGCTTATCGGCAGGGGGCCCTTCTGGAAACACCATATATTTT.

This clonotype has at least ten counts. CDR3 sequence: CSVEQSQGNTEAFF. The DNA for the CDR3 is TGCAGCGTTGAACAATCCCAGGGAAACACTGAAGCTTTCTTT. The rearrangement joins TRBV29-1 to TRBJ1-1; the D gene is possibly TRBD1 (5 bases). The CDR3 totals 14 residues. Per germline, CDR1 SQVTM and CDR2 ANQGSEA. Trimming shortened V by 2 bases and J by 2 bases, and 12 bases separated the two germline ends.

At least ten counts were recorded for this clonotype. The chain has TRBV5-4 and TRBJ2-1; D gene unclear. V lost 7 bases and J 6 bases, leaving 14 bases between the germline ends. The germline gives CDR1 SGHNT, CDR2 YYREEE (reference sequence). This CDR3 has 13 amino acids. The CDR3 spells CASQLGPTNEQFF. The CDR3 region has the DNA TGTGCCAGCCAGCTGGGTCCAACCAATGAGCAGTTCTTC.

This clonotype was picked up many times. The chain uses TRBV29-1 and TRBJ1-1; perhaps TRBD1 as D (5 bases). The germline V gene has CDR1 SQVTM and CDR2 ANQGSEA. The CDR3 is made up of 13 amino acids. V lost 7 bases and J lost 5, with 17 bases in between. The CDR3 DNA sequence: TGCAGCGGCGCCCTTTCCGGGGGAACTGAAGCTTTCTTT. Its translation is CSGALSGGTEAFF.

This clonotype was observed a few times. The J gene is TRBJ1-1, the V gene TRBV6-2 or TRBV6-3; D gene uncertain. Germline loops: CDR1 MNHEY, CDR2 SVGEGT. The CDR3 spans 15 residues. Trimming cost V 0 bases and J 5 bases, with 13 bases left between them. CDR3 residues: CASSYSRVLGTEAFF. The DNA for the CDR3 is TGTGCCAGCAGTTACTCGAGAGTGTTGGGAACTGAAGCTTTCTTT.

This clonotype was seen at least ten times. CDR3 loop: CSASILATNEKLFF. CDR3 nucleotides: TGCAGTGCTAGTATACTGGCAACTAATGAAAAACTGTTTTTT. This rearrangement joins TRBV20-1 to TRBJ1-4; D unresolved. Germline lookup yields CDR1 DFQATT and CDR2 SNEGSKA (reference sequence). V was cut by 3 bases and J by 0 bases, with 8 bases left in between. CDR3 length: 14 residues.

A remark on this clonotype: One base away lies a much larger clone, so this may be a sequencing read error. This rearrangement joins TRBV9 to TRBJ2-7; unclear D gene. V was pared by 0 bases and J by 4 bases, with 14 bases between. This CDR3 is 15 amino acids long. Germline V gene sequence: CDR1 SGDLS, CDR2 YYNGEE. The CDR3 spells CASSVEGSSKYEQYF. In DNA form, the CDR3 reads TGTGCCAGCAGCGTAGAAGGAAGTTCCAAGTACGAGCAGTACTTC. The full variable domain, with the rest looked up from reference TRBV9 and TRBJ2-7, is DSGVTQTPKHLITATGQRVTLRCSPRSGDLSVYWYQQSLDQGLQFLIQYYNGEERAKGNILERFSAQQFPDLHSELNLSSLELGDSALYFCASSVEGSSKYEQYFGPGTRLTVT.

V usage is TRBV7-9 and J usage is TRBJ2-7, with 8 bases aligning to TRBD1. Germline-derived CDR1 and CDR2 are SEHNR and FQNEAQ (reference sequence). V shed 5 bases and J 9 bases; nucleotides not matched to a gene: 3. This CDR3 has 11 amino acids. CDR3 nucleotides: TGTGCCAGCAGCCCAGGACAGGGGCAGTACTTC. Translation: CASSPGQGQYF.

This clonotype was counted many times. The chain combines TRBV20-1 with TRBJ1-4; no definite D call. In germline, CDR1 is DFQATT, CDR2 SNEGSKA (reference sequence). Trimming took off 0 bases at V and 6 bases at J, with 11 bases between the two ends. The CDR3 length is 14 residues. The CDR3 DNA reads TGCAGTGCTAGAGATTTTAAGGAGGATGAAAAACTGTTTTTT. Translating gives CSARDFKEDEKLFF.

CDR3 sequence: CASSLGQGAHHLHF. DNA for the CDR3: TGTGCCAGCAGCTTGGGGCAGGGGGCGCATCACCTCCACTTT. The rearrangement uses TRBV5-4 and TRBJ1-6, with TRBD1 matching over 8 bases. Losses at the gene ends were 0 bases for V and 15 bases for J; bases not matched to a gene: 8. Germline CDR1 and CDR2: SGHNT and YYREEE (reference sequence). CDR3 length equals 14 residues.

This clonotype came up a few times. The V call is TRBV7-2, the J call TRBJ2-5; 9 bases are shared with TRBD1. The CDR3 spans 15 residues. Germline CDR1 is SGHTA and CDR2 is FQGNSA. Germline trimming cut 5 bases from V and 4 bases from J; bases unmatched to any gene: 8. Here the CDR3 DNA reads TGTGCCAGCAGCCTGGGGACAGGGCAGGGAGAGACCCAGTACTTC. This gives the protein CASSLGTGQGETQYF.

At least ten counts were recorded for this clonotype. The chain is built from TRBV4-2 and TRBJ1-2, with 7 bases aligning to TRBD1. The CDR3 is 13 residues long. Germline loops: CDR1 LGHNA, CDR2 YNFKEQ. Unmatched junction bases numbered 7, after V lost 5 bases and J lost 7 bases. The CDR3 DNA follows: TGTGCCAGCAGCTTGACAGGGATGGGTGGCTACACCTTC. Amino acid sequence: CASSLTGMGGYTF.

The table lists this clonotype with many counts. The V gene is TRBV19, the J gene TRBJ1-2; the D is unclear. The CDR3 length is 13 residues. The V end lost 4 bases, the J end lost 4 bases, and 10 bases lay between the germline ends. Germline V gene data show CDR1 as LNHDA and CDR2 as SQIVND (reference sequence). The CDR3, as DNA: TGTGCCAGTAGTAACCCTCTCCGCTATGGCTACACCTTC. Its protein product is CASSNPLRYGYTF. The full variable domain, in which reference TRBV19 and TRBJ1-2 provide the parts outside the CDR3, is DGGITQSPKYLFRKEGQNVTLSCEQNLNHDAMYWYRQDPGQGLRLIYYSQIVNDFQKGDIAEGYSVSREKKESFPLTVTSAQKNPTAFYLCASSNPLRYGYTFGSGTRLTVV.

Ten or more counts support this clonotype. The chain has TRBV7-8 and TRBJ2-3; D perhaps matches TRBD2 (6 bases). Trimming cost V 5 bases and J 5 bases, with 32 bases left between them. The CDR3 has 20 amino acids. Germline V gives CDR1 SGHVS, CDR2 FQNEAQ. In DNA, the CDR3 is TGTGCCAGCAGCCCCGAGCGGGTTAGGGTGTCCACCACGGGTGGAGATACGCAGTATTTT. Encoded protein: CASSPERVRVSTTGGDTQYF.

This clonotype has ten or more counts. The chain carries TRBV7-6 and TRBJ2-2; 11 bases agree with TRBD2. With 5 bases clipped from V and 4 bases from J, the junction kept 3 bases outside the gene matches. CDR3 size: 15 residues. Germline V gives CDR1 SGHVS, CDR2 FNYEAQ. The CDR3 loop reads CASSGGTSGTGELFF. The CDR3 nucleotides read TGTGCCAGCAGCGGCGGGACTAGCGGCACCGGGGAGCTGTTTTTT.